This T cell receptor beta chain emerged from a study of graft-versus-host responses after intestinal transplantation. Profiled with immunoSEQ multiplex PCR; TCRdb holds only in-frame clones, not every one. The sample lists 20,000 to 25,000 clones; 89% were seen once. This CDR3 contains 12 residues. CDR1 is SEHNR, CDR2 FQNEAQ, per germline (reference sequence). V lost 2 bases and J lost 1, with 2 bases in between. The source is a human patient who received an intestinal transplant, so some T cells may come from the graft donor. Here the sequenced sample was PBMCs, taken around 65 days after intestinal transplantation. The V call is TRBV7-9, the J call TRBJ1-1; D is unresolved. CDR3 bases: TGTGCCAGCAGCTTACAGAACACTGAAGCTTTCTTT. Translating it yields CASSLQNTEAFF.